These 32 T cell receptor beta chains share one sample of origin, sequenced in a study of blood T cell repertoires in COVID-19. Measured with immunoSEQ multiplex PCR; TCRdb has only the in-frame clones, and not every one. The sample consists of 250,000 to 300,000 clones, around 86% of them appearing once. Sequencing was carried out using peripheral blood. The receptors stem from a woman aged 55 to 70 with active or convalescent COVID-19.

CDR3 in amino acids: CAWSELSGVNQPQHF. CDR3 coding DNA: TGTGCCTGGAGTGAGTTATCAGGGGTAAATCAGCCCCAGCATTTT. The V gene is TRBV30, the J gene TRBJ1-5, with a tentative D call TRBD1 (6 bases). Germline values: CDR1 GTSNPN, CDR2 SVGIG (reference sequence). The CDR3 extends over 15 amino acids. Trimming left V 1 base short and J 4 bases short, with 14 bases between.

This clone was detected only a few times. This rearrangement joins TRBV4-2 to TRBJ2-2; 9 bases map to TRBD2. This CDR3 has 14 residues. Per the germline V gene, CDR1 is LGHNA and CDR2 is YNFKEQ. Trimming removed 1 base from V and 6 bases from J; junction bases left unmatched: 0. CDR3 protein: CASSQVAGAGELFF. In DNA, the CDR3 is TGTGCCAGCAGCCAAGTAGCGGGGGCCGGGGAGCTGTTTTTT.

V gene TRBV7-3 combines with J gene TRBJ2-1; D is perhaps TRBD2 (6 bases). Looked up from germline, CDR1 is SGHTA and CDR2 is FQGTGA. V lost 5 bases, J lost 8 bases, and 22 bases lay in between. The CDR3 has 16 amino acids. The CDR3, as DNA: TGTGCCAGCAGCACCGACGCCGGGACTCCCGTTCATGAGCAGTTCTTC. This codes for CASSTDAGTPVHEQFF.

This clone was recorded once. The chain is built from TRBV2 and TRBJ1-6; no reliable D call. Germline V gene sequence: CDR1 SNHLY, CDR2 FYNNEI. Trimming pared 7 bases from V and 9 bases from J, leaving 13 bases between. This CDR3 has 13 residues. CDR3 DNA sequence: TGTGCCAGCAATCGGGAGGCCGGTTCACCCCTCCACTTT. Translation gives CASNREAGSPLHF. Filled out from reference TRBV2 and TRBJ1-6, the complete variable domain reads EPEVTQTPSHQVTQMGQEVILRCVPISNHLYFYWYRQILGQKVEFLVSFYNNEISEKSEIFDDQFSVERPDGSNFTLKIRSTKLEDSAMYFCASNREAGSPLHFGNGTRLTVT.

J is TRBJ2-1 and V is TRBV15; 8 bases are shared with TRBD1. Trimming cost V 8 bases and J 6 bases; bases outside gene matches: 15. CDR3 length equals 16 residues. Germline loops: CDR1 LNHNV, CDR2 YYDKDF (reference sequence). The CDR3 sequence is CATWPLGQGIINEQFF. DNA for the CDR3: TGTGCCACCTGGCCCCTCGGACAGGGTATAATCAATGAGCAGTTCTTC.

CDR3 sequence reads: CATRRTASSYQETQYF. The CDR3 region has the DNA TGCGCCACCCGTAGGACAGCCTCTTCATACCAAGAGACCCAGTACTTC. The chain joins TRBV5-1 to TRBJ2-5; tentative D call: TRBD1 (6 bases). V was shortened by 9 bases and J by 0 bases, with 21 bases between the two germline ends. The CDR3 contains 16 residues. CDR1 and CDR2 (germline): SGHRS, YFSETQ.

This clone was seen a single time. J is TRBJ1-4 and V is TRBV13, with 7 positions matching TRBD1. The trim removed 3 bases at V and 6 bases at J, leaving 4 bases unmatched. This CDR3 contains 14 residues. Germline values: CDR1 PRHDT, CDR2 FYEKMQ (reference sequence). The CDR3 DNA follows: TGTGCCAGCAGCTTTATCAGGGGGGATGAAAAACTGTTTTTT. This sequence encodes CASSFIRGDEKLFF.

The chain joins TRBV27 to TRBJ2-7; a weak D match, TRBD2 (6 bases). CDR1 and CDR2 from the germline V gene are MNHEY and SMNVEV (reference sequence). With 5 bases removed from V and 3 bases from J, the gap between germline ends came to 11 bases. CDR3 size: 13 residues. This chain's CDR3 is CASSPGTVYEQYF. The CDR3 DNA follows: TGTGCCAGCAGTCCGGGGACTGTCTACGAGCAGTACTTC.

The CDR3 loop is CASSQAGTPPADTQYF. CDR3 in DNA: TGTGCCAGCAGCCAGGCCGGGACTCCCCCAGCAGATACGCAGTATTTT. This chain joins TRBV3-1 (or the pseudogene TRBV3-2) and TRBJ2-3, with D maybe TRBD2 (6 bases). CDR1 and CDR2 (germline): LGHDT, YNNKEL (reference sequence). This CDR3 region has 16 residues. Between the trimmed V and J ends, which lost 3 bases and 4 bases, there was a span of 17 bases.

This clone was observed at least ten times. This sequence joins TRBV9 and TRBJ2-7; D is possibly TRBD2 (6 bases). This CDR3 has 13 amino acids. V was pared by 0 bases and J by 6 bases, with 10 bases between. Germline CDR1 and CDR2: SGDLS and YYNGEE. The CDR3 spells CASSVDAGREQYF. CDR3 sequence (DNA): TGTGCCAGCAGCGTAGACGCGGGGCGCGAGCAGTACTTC. The full variable domain, with the rest looked up from reference TRBV9 and TRBJ2-7, is DSGVTQTPKHLITATGQRVTLRCSPRSGDLSVYWYQQSLDQGLQFLIQYYNGEERAKGNILERFSAQQFPDLHSELNLSSLELGDSALYFCASSVDAGREQYFGPGTRLTVT.

The sample holds a few counts of this clone. The CDR3 here is CASSVSEGYEQYF. The CDR3 region has the DNA TGTGCCAGCAGCGTATCAGAGGGCTACGAGCAGTACTTC. J is TRBJ2-7 and V is TRBV9; a possible D gene is TRBD2 (5 bases). The V end was cut by 1 base, the J end by 3 bases, with 8 bases between. Germline V gives CDR1 SGDLS, CDR2 YYNGEE. The CDR3 consists of 13 residues.

This chain connects TRBV6-6 to TRBJ2-7; D gene uncertain. Deletions cut 4 bases from V and 3 bases from J, with 4 bases between. Germline V gene data show CDR1 as MNHNY and CDR2 as SVGAGI (reference sequence). CDR3 length: 11 residues. CDR3 sequence (DNA): TGTGCCAGCAGTTCTGTCTACGAGCAGTACTTC. Translating gives CASSSVYEQYF.

This chain joins TRBV7-7 and TRBJ2-3, with 15 bases fitting TRBD2. The CDR3 is 19 residues long. Trimming at V came to 5 bases and at J to 0 bases, leaving 9 bases not matched to a gene. The germline CDR1 and CDR2 sequences are SSHAT and FNYEAQ (reference sequence). CDR3 coding DNA: TGTGCCAGCAGCCCGATCCGGGGACTAGCGGGGGGAAGCACAGATACGCAGTATTTT. This gives the protein CASSPIRGLAGGSTDTQYF.

This clone was picked up a small number of times. The chain carries TRBV7-6 and TRBJ2-1; 12 bases fit TRBD2. Per the germline V gene, CDR1 is SGHVS and CDR2 is FNYEAQ. The CDR3 consists of 16 residues. Losses at the gene ends were 5 bases for V and 6 bases for J; bases not matched to a gene: 8. CDR3 coding DNA: TGTGCCAGCAGCCCTAGACTAGCGGGGGTTACCAATGAGCAGTTCTTC. This codes for CASSPRLAGVTNEQFF.

In this sample, this clone turned up a few times. The V gene is TRBV7-9, the J gene TRBJ2-7; D is undetermined. This CDR3 has 15 residues. The ends were cut back, 5 bases at V and 6 bases at J, with 20 bases in the middle. CDR1 and CDR2 from the germline V gene are SEHNR and FQNEAQ (reference sequence). The CDR3 protein is CASSPSALQSSEQYF. The DNA of the CDR3 is TGTGCCAGCAGCCCCTCAGCGCTCCAATCGTCCGAGCAGTACTTC. Full variable domain (missing parts from reference TRBV7-9 and TRBJ2-7): DTGVSQNPRHKITKRGQNVTFRCDPISEHNRLYWYRQTLGQGPEFLTYFQNEAQLEKSRLLSDRFSAERPKGSFSTLEIQRTEQGDSAMYLCASSPSALQSSEQYFGPGTRLTVT.

The chain uses TRBV4-3 and TRBJ2-2; 9 bases are shared with TRBD2. The CDR3 totals 16 residues. From germline, CDR1 is LGHNA and CDR2 YSLEER. V shed 0 bases and J 6 bases; nucleotides not matched to a gene: 5. This CDR3 reads CASSQEGGGAPGELFF. In nucleotides, the CDR3 is TGCGCCAGCAGCCAAGAAGGCGGGGGGGCCCCCGGGGAGCTGTTTTTT.

The chain couples TRBV5-1 to TRBJ2-7, with D tentatively TRBD1 (6 bases). Deletions cut 2 bases from V and 7 bases from J, with 16 bases between. CDR1 SGHRS and CDR2 YFSETQ come from the germline V gene. The CDR3 runs to 14 residues. The CDR3, as DNA: TGCGCCAGCAGCTTCCTACAGGGCGCGAGGGAGCAGTACTTC. The encoded protein is CASSFLQGAREQYF.

The V and J genes are TRBV12-5 and TRBJ2-1, with 12 bases lining up with TRBD1. Looked up from germline, CDR1 is LGHNT and CDR2 is FRNRAP. With V trimmed by 4 bases and J by 6 bases, 4 bases remained unmatched. This CDR3 has 15 amino acids. The CDR3 DNA reads as TGTGCTAGTGGTTCTCCGGGACAGGGGGCCAATGAGCAGTTCTTC. Translated: CASGSPGQGANEQFF.

The chain recombines TRBV6-2 or TRBV6-3 with TRBJ2-2, with D hard to call. The CDR3 contains 12 residues. Trimming took 6 bases from V and 4 from J, leaving 6 bases between them. CDR1 and CDR2 (germline): MNHEY, SVGEGT. The CDR3 region is CASSTLTGELFF. In nucleotides, the CDR3 is TGTGCCAGCAGCACTCTCACCGGGGAGCTGTTTTTT.

The J gene is TRBJ2-7, the V gene TRBV19; D uncertain. This CDR3 contains 12 residues. CDR1 and CDR2 from the germline V gene are LNHDA and SQIVND (reference sequence). Deletions cut 3 bases from V and 3 bases from J, with 6 bases between. The CDR3 loop is CASSMGSYEQYF. The CDR3 DNA sequence: TGTGCCAGTAGTATGGGCAGCTACGAGCAGTACTTC.

The genes are TRBV19 and TRBJ1-1, with a weak D call TRBD1 (5 bases). V lost 5 bases and J 4 bases, leaving 8 bases between the germline ends. The CDR3 runs to 12 residues. Per germline, CDR1 LNHDA and CDR2 SQIVND (reference sequence). The CDR3 here is CASSPQGTEAFF. The CDR3 nucleotides are TGTGCCAGTAGTCCCCAGGGCACTGAAGCTTTCTTT.

This chain joins TRBV15 and TRBJ1-2; 8 bases are a match to TRBD1. The germline gives CDR1 LNHNV, CDR2 YYDKDF (reference sequence). There are 14 residues in the CDR3. With V trimmed by 4 bases and J by 7 bases, 8 bases remained unmatched. Here the CDR3 DNA reads TGTGCCACCAGCATTGACGGACAGGGCGCTGGCTACACCTTC. Its protein product is CATSIDGQGAGYTF.

The gene calls are TRBV5-6 and TRBJ1-2, with 12 bases lining up with TRBD1. Germline V gene data show CDR1 as SGHDT and CDR2 as YYEEEE. The junction had 9 bases not matched to a gene; V was cut back by 6 bases and J by 3 bases. CDR3 length: 16 residues. In DNA, the CDR3 is TGTGCCAGCAACATCCGGGGACAGGGGGCGTACTATGGCTACACCTTC. It translates to CASNIRGQGAYYGYTF.

The chain has TRBV19 and TRBJ1-4, with 7 nucleotides matching TRBD1. V trimming: 3 bases; J trimming: 3 bases; junction bases outside the gene matches: 7. CDR3 length: 16 amino acids. CDR1 is LNHDA, CDR2 SQIVND, per germline (reference sequence). As DNA, the CDR3 is TGTGCCAGTAGTATTAGGACAGGAGGGTCTAATGAAAAACTGTTTTTT. Its protein is CASSIRTGGSNEKLFF.

V gene TRBV11-2 combines with J gene TRBJ2-3; possibly TRBD2 for D (7 bases). Trimming cost V 0 bases and J 4 bases, with 17 bases left between them. This CDR3 is built from 17 residues. Germline V gene lookup returns CDR1 SGHAT and CDR2 FQNNGV. The CDR3 protein is CASSLDSKGGNADTQYF. In nucleotides, the CDR3 is TGTGCCAGCAGCTTAGATTCAAAGGGGGGGAACGCAGATACGCAGTATTTT.

The count of this clone is one. The gene calls are TRBV30 and TRBJ2-5; 7 nucleotides line up with TRBD1. Germline CDR1 is GTSNPN and CDR2 is SVGIG (reference sequence). This CDR3 region has 13 residues. The CDR3 coding sequence is TGTGCAGGGACAGACCATCCGCCATTGACCCAGTACTTC. Its translation is CAGTDHPPLTQYF.

The CDR3, as DNA: TGTGCCACCAGCGGCCGGGACAGGCGTGTCCTCAATCAGCCCCAGCATTTT. Translating gives CATSGRDRRVLNQPQHF. This chain joins TRBV15 and TRBJ1-5; 8 bases agree with TRBD1. The trim removed 5 bases at V and 3 bases at J, leaving 12 bases unmatched. CDR3 length equals 17 residues. Germline assignment: CDR1 LNHNV and CDR2 YYDKDF (reference sequence). Full variable domain (remainder filled in from reference TRBV15 and TRBJ1-5): DAMVIQNPRYQVTQFGKPVTLSCSQTLNHNVMYWYQQKSSQAPKLLFHYYDKDFNNEADTPDNFQSRRPNTSFCFLDIRSPGLGDTAMYLCATSGRDRRVLNQPQHFGDGTRLSIL.

V is TRBV20-1 and J is TRBJ1-6; D gene unclear. Germline-derived CDR1 and CDR2 are DFQATT and SNEGSKA (reference sequence). This CDR3 comprises 13 residues. Trimming took off 3 bases at V and 8 bases at J, with 11 bases between the two ends. CDR3 nucleotide sequence: TGCAGTGCTAGTTTATCTGTCGATTCACCCCTCCACTTT. Residues: CSASLSVDSPLHF.

This rearrangement joins TRBV4-1 to TRBJ2-1, with TRBD2 matching 7 bases. The CDR3 is 15 amino acids. Germline trimming cut 4 bases from V and 8 bases from J; bases unmatched to any gene: 11. Germline CDR1 MGHRA, CDR2 YSYEKL. The CDR3 nucleotides are TGCGCCAGCAGCCTACTGGGCGGGAGAAGGGATGAGCAGTTCTTC. This encodes CASSLLGGRRDEQFF.

The V call is TRBV2, the J call TRBJ1-4; D possibly corresponds to TRBD1 (5 bases). V was shortened by 6 bases and J by 0 bases, with 11 bases between the two germline ends. Germline V gene lookup returns CDR1 SNHLY and CDR2 FYNNEI. The CDR3 covers 15 residues. The CDR3 DNA sequence: TGTGCCAGCAGAGGGTGGGGGGCAACTAATGAAAAACTGTTTTTT. The encoded protein is CASRGWGATNEKLFF. The full variable domain, its missing parts supplied by reference TRBV2 and TRBJ1-4, is EPEVTQTPSHQVTQMGQEVILRCVPISNHLYFYWYRQILGQKVEFLVSFYNNEISEKSEIFDDQFSVERPDGSNFTLKIRSTKLEDSAMYFCASRGWGATNEKLFFGSGTQLSVL.

The V gene is TRBV5-6, the J gene TRBJ1-1; 9 nucleotides match TRBD1. V was pared by 3 bases and J by 5 bases, with 8 bases of the junction left unmatched. Germline CDR1 reads SGHDT; CDR2 reads YYEEEE. The CDR3 is 15 residues long. CDR3 bases: TGTGCCAGCAGCTCGCCGGGACAGGGAGAAACTGAAGCTTTCTTT. This encodes CASSSPGQGETEAFF.

This clone was detected a few times. The chain is built from TRBV20-1 and TRBJ1-3, with no clear D. Germline V CDR1 and CDR2: DFQATT, SNEGSKA (reference sequence). The CDR3 sequence is 11 residues long. The V gene lost 6 bases and the J gene lost 4 bases, with 7 bases spanning the gap. The CDR3 DNA sequence: TGCAGTGCAACGAGGGGAAACACCATATATTTT. It translates to CSATRGNTIYF.